This TCR beta chain was retrieved from a study of blood T cell repertoires in COVID-19 (dated by TCRdb to about 2020). In terms of the full investigation: Samples from collaborators originated in the United States, Italy and Spain and spanned both the acute and convalescent phases of COVID-19. Where HLA class I and class II types were available, the types were taken from metadata supplied by the sample provider, not from assay-based typing. The repertoires were released in a freely available public database meant as a resource for research on the immune response to SARS-CoV-2. Samples came from the ongoing ImmuneRACE study (first 160 participants) plus 1,254 subjects from 6 global collaborators. The material from the prospective study consisted of cDNA or gDNA derived from T cells, B-cell-depleted T cells, or PBMCs. A de-identified subject ID, COVID-19 status, age in years and sex were almost always included in the sample metadata. Deeply sampled blood TCRbeta repertoires from subjects exposed to, actively infected with, or recovered from COVID-19 were included in the dataset. General conclusions and limits of the study: The quantity of clinical and demographic metadata differed by source and by participant and was supplied without curation.

The sample holds one count of this clone. What antigen it recognizes has not been identified. Qualities for individual bases were not recorded, and no much larger clone is one base off. Taken from cysteine to phenylalanine, the CDR3 has 12 residues. Only the CDR3 region is kept as DNA, spanning 36 bases read in frame from base 1. According to the germline V gene, CDR1 reads SQVTM and CDR2 reads ANQGSEA. Trimming accounts for 3 bases at V and 4 bases at J, while the number of junction bases matched to no gene is 2. TCRbeta CDR3 regions were amplified from genomic DNA by means of the immunoSEQ Assay, a bias-controlled multiplex PCR. The study's processing was this. The number of nucleated cells in each sample was estimated from the amplification of reference gene primers within the assay. To quantify the absolute abundance of each unique TCRbeta CDR3 rearrangement, sequence reads were collapsed and filtered. For each sample, productive Simpson clonality was calculated by taking the square root of Simpson's diversity index across productive rearrangements. This is the immuneACCESS table as TCRdb keeps it, with only in-frame sequences that have V and J called. A part of the clones is gone; compared with another copy, unresolved V genes explain less than half, and the rest is unexplained. V and J calls and clone size come straight from that table; D and trimming were deduced from the DNA. For this sample there are some 120,000 clones; approximately 82% appear just once. The top ten clonotypes cover 2% to 2.5% of the sample.

Whole blood was collected in K2EDTA tubes by collaborating institutions according to the institutions' own protocols. For TCRbeta analysis, collaborators shipped samples in one of three forms: frozen whole blood, isolated PBMCs, or DNA extracted from either of those sample types. This chain is built from TRBV29-1 and TRBJ1-2, and TRBD1 aligns with 7 junction nucleotides. Source material: peripheral blood. The origin of this receptor is a man under 40 with acute or convalescent COVID-19. CDR3 sequence: CSVEGQSYGYTF. The bases read TGCAGCGTTGAGGGACAGAGCTATGGCTACACCTTC.